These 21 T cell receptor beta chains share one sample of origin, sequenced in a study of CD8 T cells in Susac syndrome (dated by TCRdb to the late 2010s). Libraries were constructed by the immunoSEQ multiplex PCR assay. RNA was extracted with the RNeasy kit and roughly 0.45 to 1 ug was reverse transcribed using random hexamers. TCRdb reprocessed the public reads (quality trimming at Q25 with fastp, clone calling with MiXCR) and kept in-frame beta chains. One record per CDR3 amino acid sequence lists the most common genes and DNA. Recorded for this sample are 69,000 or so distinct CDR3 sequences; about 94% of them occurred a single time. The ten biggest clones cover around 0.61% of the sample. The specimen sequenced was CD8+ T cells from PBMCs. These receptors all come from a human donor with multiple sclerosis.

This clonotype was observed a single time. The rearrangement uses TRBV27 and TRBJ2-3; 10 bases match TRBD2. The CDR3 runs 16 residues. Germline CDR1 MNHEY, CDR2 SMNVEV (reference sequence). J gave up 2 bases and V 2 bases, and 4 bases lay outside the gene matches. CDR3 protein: CASSLDSGRHTDTQYF. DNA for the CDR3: TGTGCCAGCAGTTTAGATAGCGGGAGGCACACAGATACGCAGTATTTT.

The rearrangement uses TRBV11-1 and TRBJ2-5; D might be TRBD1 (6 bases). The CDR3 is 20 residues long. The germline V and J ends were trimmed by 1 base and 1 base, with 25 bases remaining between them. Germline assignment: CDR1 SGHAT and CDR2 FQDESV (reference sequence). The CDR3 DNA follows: TGTGCCAGCAGCTTAGGGGGACATTCGGTATCGGAAGTACCCCAAGAGACCCAGTACTTC. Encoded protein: CASSLGGHSVSEVPQETQYF. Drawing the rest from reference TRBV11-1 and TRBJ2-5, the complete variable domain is EAEVAQSPRYKITEKSQAVAFWCDPISGHATLYWYRQILGQGPELLVQFQDESVVDDSQLPKDRFSAERLKGVDSTLKIQPAELGDSAMYLCASSLGGHSVSEVPQETQYFGPGTRLLVL.

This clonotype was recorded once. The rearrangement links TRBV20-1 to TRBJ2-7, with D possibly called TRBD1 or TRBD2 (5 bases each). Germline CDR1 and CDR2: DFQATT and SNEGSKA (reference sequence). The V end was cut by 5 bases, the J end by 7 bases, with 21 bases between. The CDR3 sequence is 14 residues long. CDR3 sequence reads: CSAAPGPSPLEQYF. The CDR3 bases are TGCAGTGCTGCCCCGGGACCCTCCCCCCTGGAGCAGTACTTC.

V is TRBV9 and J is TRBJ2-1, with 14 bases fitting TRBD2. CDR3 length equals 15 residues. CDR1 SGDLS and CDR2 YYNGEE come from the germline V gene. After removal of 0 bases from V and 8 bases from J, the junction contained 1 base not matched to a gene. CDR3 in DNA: TGTGCCAGCAGCGTAGGGACTAGCGGGGGGTATGAGCAGTTCTTC. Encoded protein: CASSVGTSGGYEQFF.

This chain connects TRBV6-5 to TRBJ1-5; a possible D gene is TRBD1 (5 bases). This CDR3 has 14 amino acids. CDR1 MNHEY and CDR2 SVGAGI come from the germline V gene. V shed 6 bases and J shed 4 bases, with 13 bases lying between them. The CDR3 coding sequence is TGTGCCAGCAGCCCCGGGACTTTAAATCAGCCCCAGCATTTT. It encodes CASSPGTLNQPQHF.

CDR3 DNA: TGTGCCTGGACCCCGCGGGGGGCGATATGGTCCTACGAGCAGTACTTC. This encodes CAWTPRGAIWSYEQYF. The chain carries TRBV30 and TRBJ2-7; 8 positions match TRBD2. This CDR3 is built from 16 residues. Trimming at V came to 4 bases and at J to 1 base, leaving 12 bases not matched to a gene. Germline lookup yields CDR1 GTSNPN and CDR2 SVGIG (reference sequence).

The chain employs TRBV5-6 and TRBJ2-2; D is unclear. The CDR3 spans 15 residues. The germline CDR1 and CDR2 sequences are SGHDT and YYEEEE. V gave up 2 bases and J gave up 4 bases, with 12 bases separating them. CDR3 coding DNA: TGTGCCAGCAGCTTAAATGGTCTTTTCACCGGGGAGCTGTTTTTT. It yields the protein CASSLNGLFTGELFF.

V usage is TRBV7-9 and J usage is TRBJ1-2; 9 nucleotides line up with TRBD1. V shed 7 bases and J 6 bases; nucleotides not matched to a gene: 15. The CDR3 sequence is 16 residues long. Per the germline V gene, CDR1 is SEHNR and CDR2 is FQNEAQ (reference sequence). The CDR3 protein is CASIYFGDREKDGYTF. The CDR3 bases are TGTGCCAGCATCTATTTTGGGGACAGGGAAAAGGATGGCTACACCTTC. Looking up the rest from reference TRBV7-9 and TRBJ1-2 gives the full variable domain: DTGVSQNPRHKITKRGQNVTFRCDPISEHNRLYWYRQTLGQGPEFLTYFQNEAQLEKSRLLSDRFSAERPKGSFSTLEIQRTEQGDSAMYLCASIYFGDREKDGYTFGSGTRLTVV.

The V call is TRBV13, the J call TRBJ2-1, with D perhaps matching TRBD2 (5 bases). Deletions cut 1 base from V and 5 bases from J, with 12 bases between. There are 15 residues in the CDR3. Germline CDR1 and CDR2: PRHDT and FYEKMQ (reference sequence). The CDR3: CASSLESGRDNEQFF. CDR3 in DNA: TGTGCCAGCAGCTTAGAATCGGGAAGGGACAATGAGCAGTTCTTC.

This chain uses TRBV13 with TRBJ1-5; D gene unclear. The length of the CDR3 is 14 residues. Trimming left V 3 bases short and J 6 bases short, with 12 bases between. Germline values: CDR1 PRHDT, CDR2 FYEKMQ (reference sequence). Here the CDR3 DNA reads TGTGCCAGCAGCTTCCGGACGGCTGGTCAGCCCCAGCATTTT. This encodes CASSFRTAGQPQHF.

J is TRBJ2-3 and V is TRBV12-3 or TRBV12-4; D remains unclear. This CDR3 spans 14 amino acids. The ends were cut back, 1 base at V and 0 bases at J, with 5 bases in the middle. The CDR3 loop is CASSLDTSTDTQYF. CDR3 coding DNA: TGTGCCAGCAGTTTAGACACTAGCACAGATACGCAGTATTTT.

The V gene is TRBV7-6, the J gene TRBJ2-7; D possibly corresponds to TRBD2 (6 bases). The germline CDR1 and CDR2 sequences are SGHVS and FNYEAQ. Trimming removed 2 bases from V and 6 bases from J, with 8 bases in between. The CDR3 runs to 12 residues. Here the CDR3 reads CASSLSGVEQYF. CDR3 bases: TGTGCCAGCAGCTTATCGGGAGTCGAGCAGTACTTC.

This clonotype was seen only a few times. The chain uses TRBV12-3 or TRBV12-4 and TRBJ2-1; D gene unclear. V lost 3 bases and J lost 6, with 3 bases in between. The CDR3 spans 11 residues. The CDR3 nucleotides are TGTGCCAGCAGTTTCGCCAATGAGCAGTTCTTC. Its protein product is CASSFANEQFF.

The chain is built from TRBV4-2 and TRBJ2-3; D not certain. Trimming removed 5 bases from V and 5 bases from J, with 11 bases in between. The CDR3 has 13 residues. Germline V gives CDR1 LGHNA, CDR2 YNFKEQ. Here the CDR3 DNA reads TGTGCCAGCAGCACGATGAAGGGAGATACGCAGTATTTT. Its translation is CASSTMKGDTQYF.

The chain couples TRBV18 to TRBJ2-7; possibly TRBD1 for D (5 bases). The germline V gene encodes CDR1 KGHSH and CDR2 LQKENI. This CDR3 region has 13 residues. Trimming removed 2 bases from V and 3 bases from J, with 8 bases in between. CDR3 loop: CASSPGDSYEQYF. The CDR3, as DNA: TGTGCCAGCTCACCAGGTGACAGCTACGAGCAGTACTTC. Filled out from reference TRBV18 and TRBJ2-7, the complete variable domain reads NAGVMQNPRHLVRRRGQEARLRCSPMKGHSHVYWYRQLPEEGLKFMVYLQKENIIDESGMPKERFSAEFPKEGPSILRIQQVVRGDSAAYFCASSPGDSYEQYFGPGTRLTVT.

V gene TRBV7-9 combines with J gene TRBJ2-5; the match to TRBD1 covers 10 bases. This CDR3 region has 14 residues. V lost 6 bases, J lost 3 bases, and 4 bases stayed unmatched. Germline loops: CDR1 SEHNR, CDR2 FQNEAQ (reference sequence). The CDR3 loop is CASRSGTGEETQYF. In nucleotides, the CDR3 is TGTGCCAGCAGGAGCGGGACAGGGGAAGAGACCCAGTACTTC.

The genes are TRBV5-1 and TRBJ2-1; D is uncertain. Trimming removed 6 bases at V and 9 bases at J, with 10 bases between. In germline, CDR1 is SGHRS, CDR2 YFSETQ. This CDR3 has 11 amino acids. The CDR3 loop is CASTMDGEQFF. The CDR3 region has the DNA TGCGCCAGCACCATGGACGGTGAGCAGTTCTTC.

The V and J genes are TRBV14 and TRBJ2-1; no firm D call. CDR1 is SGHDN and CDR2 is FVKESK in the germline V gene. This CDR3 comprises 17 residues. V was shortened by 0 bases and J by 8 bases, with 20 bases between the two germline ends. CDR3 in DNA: TGTGCCAGCAGCCAAGACTACGGCTACACACCCATCGATGAGCAGTTCTTC. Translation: CASSQDYGYTPIDEQFF.

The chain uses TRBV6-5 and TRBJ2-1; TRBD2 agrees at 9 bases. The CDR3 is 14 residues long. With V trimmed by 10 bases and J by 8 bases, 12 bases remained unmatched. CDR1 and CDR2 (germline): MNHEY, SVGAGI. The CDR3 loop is CAIARSGRWDEQFF. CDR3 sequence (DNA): TGTGCCATTGCACGGAGCGGGAGGTGGGATGAGCAGTTCTTC.

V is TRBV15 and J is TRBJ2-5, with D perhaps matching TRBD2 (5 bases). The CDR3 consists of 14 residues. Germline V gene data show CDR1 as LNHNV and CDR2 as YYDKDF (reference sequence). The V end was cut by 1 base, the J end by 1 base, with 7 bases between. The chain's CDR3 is CATSRVGSQETQYF. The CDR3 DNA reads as TGTGCCACCAGCAGAGTGGGGAGCCAAGAGACCCAGTACTTC.

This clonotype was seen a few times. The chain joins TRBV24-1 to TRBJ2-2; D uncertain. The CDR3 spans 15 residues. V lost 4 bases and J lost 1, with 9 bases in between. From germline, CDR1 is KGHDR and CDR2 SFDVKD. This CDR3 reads CATSDATWNTGELFF. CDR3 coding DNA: TGTGCCACCAGTGACGCGACTTGGAACACCGGGGAGCTGTTTTTT.